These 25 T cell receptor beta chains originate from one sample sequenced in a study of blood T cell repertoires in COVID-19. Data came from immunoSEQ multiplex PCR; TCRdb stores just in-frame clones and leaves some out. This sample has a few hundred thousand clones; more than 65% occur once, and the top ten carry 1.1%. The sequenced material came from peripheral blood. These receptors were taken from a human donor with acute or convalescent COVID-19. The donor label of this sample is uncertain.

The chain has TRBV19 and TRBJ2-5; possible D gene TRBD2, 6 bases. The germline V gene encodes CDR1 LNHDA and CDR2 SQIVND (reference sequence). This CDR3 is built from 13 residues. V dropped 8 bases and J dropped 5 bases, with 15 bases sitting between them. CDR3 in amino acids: CASRPRGGETQYF. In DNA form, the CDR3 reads TGTGCCAGTCGGCCGCGGGGTGGCGAGACCCAGTACTTC.

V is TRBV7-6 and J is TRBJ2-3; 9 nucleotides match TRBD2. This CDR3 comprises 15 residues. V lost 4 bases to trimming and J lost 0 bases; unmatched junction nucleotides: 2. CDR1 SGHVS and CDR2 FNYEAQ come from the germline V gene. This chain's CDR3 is CASSSLAGSTDTQYF. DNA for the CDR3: TGTGCCAGCAGCTCCCTAGCGGGGAGCACAGATACGCAGTATTTT.

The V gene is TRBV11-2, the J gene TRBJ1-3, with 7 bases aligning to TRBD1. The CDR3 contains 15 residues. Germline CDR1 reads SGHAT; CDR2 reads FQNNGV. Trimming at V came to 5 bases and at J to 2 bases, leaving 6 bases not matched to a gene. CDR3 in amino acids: CASSAQTGAGNTIYF. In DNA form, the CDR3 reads TGTGCCAGCAGCGCACAAACAGGGGCTGGAAACACCATATATTTT.

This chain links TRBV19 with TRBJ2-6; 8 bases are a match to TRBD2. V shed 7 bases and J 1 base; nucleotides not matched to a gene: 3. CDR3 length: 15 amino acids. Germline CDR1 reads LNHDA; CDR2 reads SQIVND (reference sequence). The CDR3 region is CASTRGGSGANVLTF. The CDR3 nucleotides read TGTGCCAGTACCCGGGGGGGATCTGGGGCCAACGTCCTGACTTTC.

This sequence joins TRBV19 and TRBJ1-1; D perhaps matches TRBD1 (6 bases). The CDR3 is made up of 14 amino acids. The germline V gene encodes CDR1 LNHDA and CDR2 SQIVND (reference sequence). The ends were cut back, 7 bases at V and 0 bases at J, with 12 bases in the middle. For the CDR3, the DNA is TGTGCCAGTACACACAGGGACATGAACACTGAAGCTTTCTTT. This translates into CASTHRDMNTEAFF.

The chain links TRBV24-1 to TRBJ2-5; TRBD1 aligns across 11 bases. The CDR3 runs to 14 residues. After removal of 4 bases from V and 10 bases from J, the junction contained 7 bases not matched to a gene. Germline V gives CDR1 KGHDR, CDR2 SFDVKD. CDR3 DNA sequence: TGTGCCACCAGTGACCCCGGGACAGGGGGGGTCCAGTACTTC. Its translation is CATSDPGTGGVQYF.

CDR3 sequence reads: CASSLFPDYGYTF. The CDR3 nucleotides read TGTGCCAGCAGCTTATTCCCAGACTATGGCTACACCTTC. This sequence joins TRBV7-9 and TRBJ1-2; no definite D call. CDR1 and CDR2 (germline): SEHNR, FQNEAQ (reference sequence). Between the trimmed V and J ends, which lost 2 bases and 3 bases, there was a span of 7 bases. The CDR3 consists of 13 residues.

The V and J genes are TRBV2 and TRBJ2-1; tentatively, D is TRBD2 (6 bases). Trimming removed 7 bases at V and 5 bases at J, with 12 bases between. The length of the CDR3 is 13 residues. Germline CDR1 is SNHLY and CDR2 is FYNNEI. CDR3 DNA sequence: TGTGCCAGCAAGGGCGGGGATGACAATGAGCAGTTCTTC. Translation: CASKGGDDNEQFF.

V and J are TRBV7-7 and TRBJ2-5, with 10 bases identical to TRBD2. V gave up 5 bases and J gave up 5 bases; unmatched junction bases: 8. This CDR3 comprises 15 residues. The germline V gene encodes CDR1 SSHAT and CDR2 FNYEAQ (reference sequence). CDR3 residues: CASSKAGGVKETQYF. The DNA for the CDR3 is TGTGCCAGCAGCAAAGCGGGGGGGGTTAAGGAGACCCAGTACTTC.

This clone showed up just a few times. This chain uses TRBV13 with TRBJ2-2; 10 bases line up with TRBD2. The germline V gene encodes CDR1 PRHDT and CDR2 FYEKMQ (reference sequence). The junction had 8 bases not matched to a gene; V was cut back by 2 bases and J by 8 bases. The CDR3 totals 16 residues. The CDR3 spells CASSLPSGRARGELFF. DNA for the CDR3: TGTGCCAGCAGCTTACCAAGCGGGAGGGCCAGGGGGGAGCTGTTTTTT. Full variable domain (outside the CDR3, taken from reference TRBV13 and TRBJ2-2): AAGVIQSPRHLIKEKRETATLKCYPIPRHDTVYWYQQGPGQDPQFLISFYEKMQSDKGSIPDRFSAQQFSDYHSELNMSSLELGDSALYFCASSLPSGRARGELFFGEGSRLTVL.

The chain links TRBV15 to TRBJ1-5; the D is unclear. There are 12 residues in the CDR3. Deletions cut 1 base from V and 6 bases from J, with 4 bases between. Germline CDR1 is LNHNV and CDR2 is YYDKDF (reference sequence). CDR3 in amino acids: CATSRAGQPQHF. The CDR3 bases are TGTGCCACCAGCAGAGCGGGTCAGCCCCAGCATTTT.

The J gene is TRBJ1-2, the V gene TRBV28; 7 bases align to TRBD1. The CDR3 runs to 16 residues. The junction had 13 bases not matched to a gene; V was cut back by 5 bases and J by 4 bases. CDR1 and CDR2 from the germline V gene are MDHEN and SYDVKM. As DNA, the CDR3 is TGTGCCAGCAGTCCCACATCCCCGTGGGACAGCTATGGCTACACCTTC. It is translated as CASSPTSPWDSYGYTF.

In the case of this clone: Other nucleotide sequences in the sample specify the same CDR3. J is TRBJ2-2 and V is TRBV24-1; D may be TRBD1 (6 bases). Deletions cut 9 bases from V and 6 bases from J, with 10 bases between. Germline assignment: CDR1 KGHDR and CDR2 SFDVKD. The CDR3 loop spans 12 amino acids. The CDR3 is CATSRGAGELFF. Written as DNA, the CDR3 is TGTGCCACCTCCAGGGGAGCCGGGGAGCTGTTTTTT.

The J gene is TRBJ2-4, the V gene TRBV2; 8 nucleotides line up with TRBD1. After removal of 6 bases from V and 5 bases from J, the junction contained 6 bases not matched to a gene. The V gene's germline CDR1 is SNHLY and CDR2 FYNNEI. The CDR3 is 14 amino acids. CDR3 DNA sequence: TGTGCCAGCAGCAGGGGGCTAAGCCAAAACATTCAGTACTTC. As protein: CASSRGLSQNIQYF.

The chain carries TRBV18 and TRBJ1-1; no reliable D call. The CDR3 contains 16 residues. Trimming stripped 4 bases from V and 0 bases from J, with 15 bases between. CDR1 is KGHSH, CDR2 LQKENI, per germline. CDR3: CASSLRPDFMNTEAFF. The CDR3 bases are TGTGCCAGCTCACTTCGGCCGGACTTCATGAACACTGAAGCTTTCTTT.

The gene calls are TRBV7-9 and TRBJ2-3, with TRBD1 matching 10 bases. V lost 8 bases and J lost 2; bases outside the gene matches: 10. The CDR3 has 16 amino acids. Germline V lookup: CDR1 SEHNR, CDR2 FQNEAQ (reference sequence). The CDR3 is CASLPDRGLTTDTQYF. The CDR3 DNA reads TGTGCCAGCCTACCAGACAGGGGGCTGACCACAGATACGCAGTATTTT.

CDR3 sequence reads: CASSTPTGTNYGYTF. The CDR3 coding sequence is TGTGCCAGCAGCACCCCCACTGGTACCAACTATGGCTACACCTTC. The chain has TRBV7-9 and TRBJ1-2; D not resolved. CDR1 and CDR2 (germline): SEHNR, FQNEAQ (reference sequence). CDR3 size: 15 residues. Trimming left V 5 bases short and J 2 bases short, with 15 bases between.

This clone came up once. In DNA form, the CDR3 reads TGTGCCAGCAGTTTAGGGACATCCCGCGTCTACGAGCAGTACTTC. This encodes CASSLGTSRVYEQYF. The rearrangement joins TRBV28 to TRBJ2-7; TRBD1 might be the D (6 bases). The length of the CDR3 is 15 residues. CDR1 is MDHEN, CDR2 SYDVKM, per germline. V lost 2 bases to trimming and J lost 3 bases, with 14 bases between them.

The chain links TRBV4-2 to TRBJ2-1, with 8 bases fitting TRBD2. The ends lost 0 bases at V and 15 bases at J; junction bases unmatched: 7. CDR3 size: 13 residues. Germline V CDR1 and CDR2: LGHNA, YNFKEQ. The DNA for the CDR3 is TGTGCCAGCAGCCAAGAGACCGGGGGGGCTACGTTCTTC. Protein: CASSQETGGATFF.

CDR3 nucleotides: TGTGCCAGCAGCCAACCCACGGGGGGGGACACCGGGGAGCTGTTTTTT. Translation: CASSQPTGGDTGELFF. This rearrangement joins TRBV4-2 to TRBJ2-2; 8 nucleotides agree with TRBD2. Germline V gene data show CDR1 as LGHNA and CDR2 as YNFKEQ. CDR3 length: 16 amino acids. V shed 2 bases, J shed 3 bases, and the junction held 5 bases outside the gene matches.

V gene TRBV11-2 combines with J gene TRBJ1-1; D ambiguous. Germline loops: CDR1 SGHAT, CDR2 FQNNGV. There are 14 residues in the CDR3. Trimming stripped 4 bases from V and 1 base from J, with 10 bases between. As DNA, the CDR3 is TGTGCCAGCAGCTGGGCCGTAGGGAACACTGAAGCTTTCTTT. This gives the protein CASSWAVGNTEAFF.

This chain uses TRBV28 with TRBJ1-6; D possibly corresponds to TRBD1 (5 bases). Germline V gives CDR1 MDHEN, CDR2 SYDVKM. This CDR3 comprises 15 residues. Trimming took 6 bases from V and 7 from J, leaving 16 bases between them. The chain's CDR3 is CASSTSRVPNSPLHF. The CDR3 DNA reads TGTGCCAGCAGCACCTCCAGGGTACCGAATTCACCCCTCCACTTT.

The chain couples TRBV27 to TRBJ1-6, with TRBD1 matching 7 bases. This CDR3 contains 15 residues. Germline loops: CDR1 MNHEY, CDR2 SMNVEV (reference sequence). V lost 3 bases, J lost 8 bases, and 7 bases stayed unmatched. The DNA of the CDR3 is TGTGCCAGCAGTTTGTCCGGGACAGTCGATTCACCCCTCCACTTT. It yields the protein CASSLSGTVDSPLHF.

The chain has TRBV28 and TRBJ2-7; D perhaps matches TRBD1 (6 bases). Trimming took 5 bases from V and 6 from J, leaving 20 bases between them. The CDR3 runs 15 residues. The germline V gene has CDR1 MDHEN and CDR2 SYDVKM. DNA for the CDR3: TGTGCCAGCAGTCTAGGACAGTTATGGTTGGGCGAGCAGTACTTC. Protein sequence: CASSLGQLWLGEQYF.

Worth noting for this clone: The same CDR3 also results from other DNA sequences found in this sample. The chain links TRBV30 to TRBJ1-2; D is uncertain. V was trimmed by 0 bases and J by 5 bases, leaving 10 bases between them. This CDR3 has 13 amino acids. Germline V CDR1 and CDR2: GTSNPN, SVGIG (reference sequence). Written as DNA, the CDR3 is TGTGCCTGGAGTGTACGCCCGGGGTATGGCTACACCTTC. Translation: CAWSVRPGYGYTF. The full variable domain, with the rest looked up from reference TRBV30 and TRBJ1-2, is SQTIHQWPATLVQPVGSPLSLECTVEGTSNPNLYWYRQAAGRGLQLLFYSVGIGQISSEVPQNLSASRPQDRQFILSSKKLLLSDSGFYLCAWSVRPGYGYTFGSGTRLTVV.